These T cell receptor beta chains were read from a single sample in a study of T cells in Graves' hyperthyroidism and ophthalmopathy. TCRdb fed the multiplex PCR reads into MiXCR, producing one record per CDR3 protein. This table has hundreds of thousands of distinct CDR3 sequences, roughly 15% appearing once. Specimen: blood. The receptor source for this set is a woman between 18 and 29 years old with Graves' hyperthyroidism. Each CDR3 is given without its conserved first and last residue. The order of the fields is clone size, V gene, J gene, CDR3 protein. Size is omitted from some rows. Given values are once, few, many or a class for expanded clones.

clone_size: few
v_call: TRBV7-9
j_call: TRBJ1-5
cdr3_aa: ASSSQVSGGPQH

clone_size: -
v_call: TRBV27
j_call: TRBJ1-1
cdr3_aa: ASSPLGVGTEAF

clone_size: many
v_call: TRBV20-1
j_call: TRBJ2-5
cdr3_aa: SARDGTGPETQY

clone_size: -
v_call: TRBV7-8
j_call: -
cdr3_aa: ASSLGLQSYEQF

clone_size: many
v_call: TRBV5-1
j_call: TRBJ1-4
cdr3_aa: ASRTAGNEKLF

clone_size: -
v_call: TRBV20-1
j_call: TRBJ1-5
cdr3_aa: SATFVDRGRDQPQH

clone_size: many
v_call: TRBV7-2
j_call: TRBJ2-3
cdr3_aa: ASSSYWTSGISDTQY

clone_size: many
v_call: TRBV7-2
j_call: TRBJ2-3
cdr3_aa: ASSFMTAGPRTDTQY

clone_size: few
v_call: TRBV7-9
j_call: TRBJ1-2
cdr3_aa: ASSMDGELYGYT

clone_size: many
v_call: TRBV7-2
j_call: TRBJ1-2
cdr3_aa: ASSLKGPYGYT

clone_size: few
v_call: TRBV27
j_call: TRBJ2-1
cdr3_aa: ASNPIGAYNEQF

clone_size: many
v_call: TRBV4-1
j_call: TRBJ2-7
cdr3_aa: ASSQPTSGKYEQY

clone_size: few
v_call: TRBV6-1
j_call: TRBJ2-4
cdr3_aa: ASSAPGQGTKNIQY

clone_size: many
v_call: TRBV12-3/TRBV12-4
j_call: TRBJ1-5
cdr3_aa: ASRVGSINQPQH

clone_size: -
v_call: TRBV3-1
j_call: TRBJ2-4
cdr3_aa: ASSQEWGLAIQY

clone_size: -
v_call: TRBV12-3/TRBV12-4
j_call: TRBJ2-5
cdr3_aa: ASTLAGQGKETQY

clone_size: many
v_call: TRBV20-1
j_call: TRBJ2-2
cdr3_aa: SARSGSNTGELF

clone_size: many
v_call: TRBV7-3
j_call: TRBJ2-3
cdr3_aa: ASSRDINTDTQY

clone_size: many
v_call: TRBV11-1
j_call: TRBJ1-1
cdr3_aa: ASSSQTVMNTEAF